This T cell receptor beta chain was sequenced for a study of T cells in Graves' hyperthyroidism and ophthalmopathy. Overall study context: Peripheral blood was collected at initial diagnosis, before any treatment. Broader study findings: Most clonotypes expanded in the thyroid (above 0.001) were also present in blood.

These patients, aged 18 to 65, had recently diagnosed hyperthyroidism lasting under 2 months. Diagnoses were made from clinical symptoms, serum measures (thyroxine and TRAb), thyroid ultrasound and orbital computed tomography. Of note for this clonotype: Its antigen is currently unknown. A read error may be the cause here, since a much bigger clone is one base away.

Amplified TCR beta CDR3 regions came from RNA transcripts. With the HTBI primer set, the TCR CDR3 went through a first round of RT-PCR. TCRdb passed the multiplex PCR reads through MiXCR, listing each CDR3 protein once. Found here are approximately 220,000 distinct CDR3 sequences, around 18% of them singletons; the top ten hold 44%. CDR1 and CDR2 (germline): SEHNR, FQNEAQ (reference sequence). The CDR3 consists of 14 residues. The ends lost 8 bases at V and 5 bases at J; junction bases unmatched: 7. The chain combines TRBV7-9 with TRBJ2-2; 8 nucleotides align to TRBD1. This clonotype was sampled from a man in his forties with Graves' hyperthyroidism. The sample taken for sequencing was blood. The CDR3 DNA is TGTGCCAGCGGCTCAACAGGGGGTACCGGGGAGCTGTTTTTT. It codes for CASGSTGGTGELFF.